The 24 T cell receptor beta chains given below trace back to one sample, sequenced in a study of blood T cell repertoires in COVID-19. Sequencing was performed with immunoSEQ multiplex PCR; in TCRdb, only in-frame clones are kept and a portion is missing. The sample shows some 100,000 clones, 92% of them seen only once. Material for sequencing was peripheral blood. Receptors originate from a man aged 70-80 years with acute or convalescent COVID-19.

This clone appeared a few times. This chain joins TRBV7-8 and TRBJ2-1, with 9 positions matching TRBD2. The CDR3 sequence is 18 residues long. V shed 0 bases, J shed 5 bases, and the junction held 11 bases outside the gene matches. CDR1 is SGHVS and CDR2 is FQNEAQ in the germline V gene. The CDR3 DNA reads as TGTGCCAGCAGCTTAGCTCTGATTAGCGGGAGAAAGGACAATGAGCAGTTCTTC. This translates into CASSLALISGRKDNEQFF.

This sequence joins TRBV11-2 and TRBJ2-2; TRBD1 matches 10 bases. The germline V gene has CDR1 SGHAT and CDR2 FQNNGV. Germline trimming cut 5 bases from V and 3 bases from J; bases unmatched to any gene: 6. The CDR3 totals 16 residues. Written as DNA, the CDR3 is TGTGCCAGCAGCAGCAGGACAGGGGGTTACACCGGGGAGCTGTTTTTT. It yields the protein CASSSRTGGYTGELFF.

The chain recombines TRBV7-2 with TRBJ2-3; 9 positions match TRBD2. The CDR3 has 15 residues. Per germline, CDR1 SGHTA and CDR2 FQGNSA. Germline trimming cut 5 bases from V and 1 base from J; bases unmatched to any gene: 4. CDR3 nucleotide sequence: TGTGCCAGCAGCACCCGGACTAGCGGCACAGATACGCAGTATTTT. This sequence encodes CASSTRTSGTDTQYF.

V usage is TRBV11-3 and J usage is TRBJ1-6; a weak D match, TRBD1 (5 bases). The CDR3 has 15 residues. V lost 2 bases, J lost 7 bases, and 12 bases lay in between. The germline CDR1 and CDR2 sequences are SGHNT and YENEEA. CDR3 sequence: CASSLQGGRNSPLHF. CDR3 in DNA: TGTGCCAGCAGCTTACAGGGAGGGAGGAATTCACCCCTCCACTTT.

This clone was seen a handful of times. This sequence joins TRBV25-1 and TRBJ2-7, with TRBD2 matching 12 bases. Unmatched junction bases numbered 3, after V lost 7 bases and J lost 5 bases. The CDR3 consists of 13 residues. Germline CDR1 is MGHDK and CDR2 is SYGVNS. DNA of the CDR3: TGTGCCAGCATCCTAGCGGGAGGGGACGAGCAGTACTTC. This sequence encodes CASILAGGDEQYF.

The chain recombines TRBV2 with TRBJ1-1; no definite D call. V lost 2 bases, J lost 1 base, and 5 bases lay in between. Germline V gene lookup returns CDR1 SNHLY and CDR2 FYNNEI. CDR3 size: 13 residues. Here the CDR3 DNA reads TGTGCCAGCAGTGAACAGGCGAACACTGAAGCTTTCTTT. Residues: CASSEQANTEAFF.

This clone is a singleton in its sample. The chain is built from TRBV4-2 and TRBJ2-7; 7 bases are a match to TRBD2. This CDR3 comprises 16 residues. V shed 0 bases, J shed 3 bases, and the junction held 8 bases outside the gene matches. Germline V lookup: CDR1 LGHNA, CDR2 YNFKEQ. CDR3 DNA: TGTGCCAGCAGCCAAGATCAGGCGGGAGTATTCTACGAGCAGTACTTC. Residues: CASSQDQAGVFYEQYF.

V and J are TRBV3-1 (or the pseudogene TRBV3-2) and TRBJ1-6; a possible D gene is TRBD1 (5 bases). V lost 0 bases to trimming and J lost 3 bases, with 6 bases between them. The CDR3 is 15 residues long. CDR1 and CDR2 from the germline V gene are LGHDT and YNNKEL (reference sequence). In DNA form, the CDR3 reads TGTGCCAGCAGCCAAGAAACAGGCTATAATTCACCCCTCCACTTT. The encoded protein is CASSQETGYNSPLHF.

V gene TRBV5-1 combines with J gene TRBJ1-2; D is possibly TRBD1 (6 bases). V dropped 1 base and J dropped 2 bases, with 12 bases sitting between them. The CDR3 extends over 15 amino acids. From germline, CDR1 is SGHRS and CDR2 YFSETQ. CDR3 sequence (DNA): TGCGCCAGCAGCTTGACCCCTACAGGGAACTATGGCTACACCTTC. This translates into CASSLTPTGNYGYTF.

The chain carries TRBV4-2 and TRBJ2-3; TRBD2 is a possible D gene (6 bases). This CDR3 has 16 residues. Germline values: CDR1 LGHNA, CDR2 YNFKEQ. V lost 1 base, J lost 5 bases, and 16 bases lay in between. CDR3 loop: CASSQAWGDPEDTQYF. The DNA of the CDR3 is TGTGCCAGCAGCCAAGCTTGGGGGGACCCGGAAGATACGCAGTATTTT.

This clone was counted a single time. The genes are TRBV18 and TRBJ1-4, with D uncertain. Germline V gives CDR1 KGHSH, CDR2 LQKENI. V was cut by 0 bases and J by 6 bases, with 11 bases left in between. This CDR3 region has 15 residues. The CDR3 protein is CASSPPQRTDEKLFF. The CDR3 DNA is TGTGCCAGCTCACCACCTCAGCGGACGGATGAAAAACTGTTTTTT.

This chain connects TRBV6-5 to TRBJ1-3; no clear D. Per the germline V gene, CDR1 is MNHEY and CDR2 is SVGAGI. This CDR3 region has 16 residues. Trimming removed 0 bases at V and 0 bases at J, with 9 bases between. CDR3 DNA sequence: TGTGCCAGCAGTTACTCTGGCGGAGCCTCTGGAAACACCATATATTTT. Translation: CASSYSGGASGNTIYF.

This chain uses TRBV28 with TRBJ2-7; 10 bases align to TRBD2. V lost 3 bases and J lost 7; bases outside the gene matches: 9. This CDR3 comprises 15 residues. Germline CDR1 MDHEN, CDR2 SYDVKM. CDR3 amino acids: CASSFISGREREQYF. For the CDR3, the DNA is TGTGCCAGCAGTTTTATCAGCGGGAGGGAGAGGGAGCAGTACTTC.

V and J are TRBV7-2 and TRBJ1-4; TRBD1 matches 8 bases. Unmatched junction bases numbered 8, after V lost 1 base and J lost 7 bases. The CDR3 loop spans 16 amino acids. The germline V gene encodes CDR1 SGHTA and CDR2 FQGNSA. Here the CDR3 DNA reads TGTGCCAGCAGCTTAGTAGCAGGGGGCGTATCTGAAAAACTGTTTTTT. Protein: CASSLVAGGVSEKLFF.

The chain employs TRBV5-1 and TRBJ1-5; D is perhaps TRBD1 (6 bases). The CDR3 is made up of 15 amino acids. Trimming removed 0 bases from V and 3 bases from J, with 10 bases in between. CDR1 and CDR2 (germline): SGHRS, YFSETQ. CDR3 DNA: TGCGCCAGCAGCTTGGTCGGGGGGGCCAATCAGCCCCAGCATTTT. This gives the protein CASSLVGGANQPQHF.

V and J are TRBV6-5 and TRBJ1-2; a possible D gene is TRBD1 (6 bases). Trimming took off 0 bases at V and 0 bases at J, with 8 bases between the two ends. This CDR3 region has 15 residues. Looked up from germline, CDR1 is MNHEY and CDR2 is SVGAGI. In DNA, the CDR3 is TGTGCCAGCAGTTACTCGTGGACAGCTAACTATGGCTACACCTTC. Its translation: CASSYSWTANYGYTF.

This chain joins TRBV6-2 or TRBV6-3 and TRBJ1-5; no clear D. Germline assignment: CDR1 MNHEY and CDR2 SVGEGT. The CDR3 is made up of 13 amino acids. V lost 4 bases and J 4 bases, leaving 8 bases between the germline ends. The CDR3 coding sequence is TGTGCCAGCAGTTTTTGGAGAAATCAGCCCCAGCATTTT. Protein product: CASSFWRNQPQHF.

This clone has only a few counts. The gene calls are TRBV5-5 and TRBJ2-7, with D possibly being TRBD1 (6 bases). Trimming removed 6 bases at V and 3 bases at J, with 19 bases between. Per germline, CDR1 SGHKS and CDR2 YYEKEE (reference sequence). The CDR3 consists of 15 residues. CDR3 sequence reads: CASNPPPGHLYEQYF. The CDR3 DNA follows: TGTGCCAGCAACCCCCCACCGGGACACCTCTACGAGCAGTACTTC.

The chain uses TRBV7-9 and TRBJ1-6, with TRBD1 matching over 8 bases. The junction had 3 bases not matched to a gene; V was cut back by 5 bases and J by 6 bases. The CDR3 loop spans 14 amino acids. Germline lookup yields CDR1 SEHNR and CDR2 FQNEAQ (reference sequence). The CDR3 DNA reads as TGTGCCAGCAGCGCCGGACAGGGTAATTCACCCCTCCACTTT. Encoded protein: CASSAGQGNSPLHF.

The CDR3 is CATSAGQGQYF. The DNA of the CDR3 is TGTGCCACCAGTGCGGGACAGGGGCAGTATTTT. The J gene is TRBJ2-3, the V gene TRBV24-1; 9 bases line up with TRBD1. Trimming removed 5 bases from V and 11 bases from J; junction bases left unmatched: 1. The CDR3 totals 11 residues. Germline V gene sequence: CDR1 KGHDR, CDR2 SFDVKD.

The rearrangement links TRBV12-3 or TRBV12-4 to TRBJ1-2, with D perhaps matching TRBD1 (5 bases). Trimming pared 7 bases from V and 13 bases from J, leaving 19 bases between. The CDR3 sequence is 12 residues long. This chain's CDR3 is CASTLAQGIRTF. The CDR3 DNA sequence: TGTGCCAGCACTCTAGCGCAGGGTATACGCACCTTC.

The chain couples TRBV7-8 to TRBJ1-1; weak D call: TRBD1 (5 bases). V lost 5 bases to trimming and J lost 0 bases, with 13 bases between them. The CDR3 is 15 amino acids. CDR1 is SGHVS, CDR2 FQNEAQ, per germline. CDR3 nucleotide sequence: TGTGCCAGCAGCCCCACCCTCAGGGTGAACACTGAAGCTTTCTTT. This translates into CASSPTLRVNTEAFF.

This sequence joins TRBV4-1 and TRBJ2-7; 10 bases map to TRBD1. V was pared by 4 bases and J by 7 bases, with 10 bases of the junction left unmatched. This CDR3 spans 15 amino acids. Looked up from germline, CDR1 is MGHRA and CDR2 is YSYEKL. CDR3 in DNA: TGCGCCAGCAGCCCAATGGGACAGGGGACGCGTGAGCAGTACTTC. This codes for CASSPMGQGTREQYF.

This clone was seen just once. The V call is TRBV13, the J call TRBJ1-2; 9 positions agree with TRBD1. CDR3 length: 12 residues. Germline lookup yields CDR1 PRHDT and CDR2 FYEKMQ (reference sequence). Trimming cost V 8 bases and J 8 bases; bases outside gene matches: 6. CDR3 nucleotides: TGTGCCAGCGGGACAGGGAGAGGGGGCTACACCTTC. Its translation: CASGTGRGGYTF. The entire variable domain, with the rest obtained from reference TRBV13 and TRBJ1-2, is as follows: AAGVIQSPRHLIKEKRETATLKCYPIPRHDTVYWYQQGPGQDPQFLISFYEKMQSDKGSIPDRFSAQQFSDYHSELNMSSLELGDSALYFCASGTGRGGYTFGSGTRLTVV.